This TCR beta chain is from a study of CD8+ T cells in alopecia areata. From germline, CDR1 is GTSNPN and CDR2 SVGIG (reference sequence). The junction had 9 bases not matched to a gene; V was cut back by 4 bases and J by 2 bases. This CDR3 is 15 amino acids long. cDNA serving as the sequencing template came from extracted, reverse transcribed RNA. TCRdb's copy holds only in-frame clones and misses some; the assay was immunoSEQ multiplex PCR. The table lists 150,000 to 200,000 clones, around 64% of them singletons. The clonotype originates from a human donor with alopecia areata. The sequencing here drew on CD8+ T cells sorted from blood, taken at week 0. This chain connects TRBV30 to TRBJ2-3; 7 nucleotides agree with TRBD1. The CDR3 nucleotides read TGTGCCTGGAATGGGCCGGGACAGCTCACAGATACGCAGTATTTT. Its translation: CAWNGPGQLTDTQYF.